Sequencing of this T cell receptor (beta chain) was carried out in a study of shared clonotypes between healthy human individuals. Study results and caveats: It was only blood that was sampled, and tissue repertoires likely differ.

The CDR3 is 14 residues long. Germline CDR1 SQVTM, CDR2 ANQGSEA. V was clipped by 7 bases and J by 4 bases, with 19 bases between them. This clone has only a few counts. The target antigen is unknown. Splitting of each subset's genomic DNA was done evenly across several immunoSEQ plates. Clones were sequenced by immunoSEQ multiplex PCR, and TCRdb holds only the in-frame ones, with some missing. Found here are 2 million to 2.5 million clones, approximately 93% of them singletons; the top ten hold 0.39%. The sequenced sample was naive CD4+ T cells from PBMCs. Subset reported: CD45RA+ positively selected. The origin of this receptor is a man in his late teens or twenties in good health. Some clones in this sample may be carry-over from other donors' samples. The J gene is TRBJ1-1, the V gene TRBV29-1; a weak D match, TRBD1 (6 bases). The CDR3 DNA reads TGCAGCGGCCGCTTGGGGGGGCAAGGCACTGAAGCTTTCTTT. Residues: CSGRLGGQGTEAFF.